These 9 T cell receptor beta chains came from one sample sequenced in a study of blood T cell repertoires in COVID-19. This table comes from immunoSEQ multiplex PCR, and its TCRdb copy is limited to in-frame clones, with some not included. The data contain around 37,000 clones, roughly 84% of them singletons. Input material: peripheral blood. Receptors were obtained from a man aged 55 to 70 with COVID-19, enrolled during active disease.

The chain is built from TRBV30 and TRBJ1-1, with 9 positions matching TRBD1. V trimming: 6 bases; J trimming: 5 bases; junction bases outside the gene matches: 13. CDR1 is GTSNPN, CDR2 SVGIG, per germline (reference sequence). The CDR3 runs 15 residues. The DNA of the CDR3 is TGTGCCTGCTTAAGACAGGGGGATATCGGGACTGAAGCTTTCTTT. Its protein product is CACLRQGDIGTEAFF.

The chain couples TRBV30 to TRBJ1-4, with D perhaps TRBD1 (6 bases). The V end was cut by 0 bases, the J end by 3 bases, with 14 bases between. The CDR3 spans 16 residues. Germline CDR1 GTSNPN, CDR2 SVGIG (reference sequence). CDR3 protein: CAWSVTTGNPNEKLFF. The CDR3 region has the DNA TGTGCCTGGAGTGTTACAACAGGGAATCCTAATGAAAAACTGTTTTTT.

The chain recombines TRBV9 with TRBJ2-7, with 8 nucleotides matching TRBD2. Trimming cost V 0 bases and J 0 bases; bases outside gene matches: 5. Germline V gives CDR1 SGDLS, CDR2 YYNGEE. The CDR3 is made up of 16 amino acids. This CDR3 is CASSVGGSGTSYEQYF. For the CDR3, the DNA is TGTGCCAGCAGCGTAGGGGGTAGCGGGACCTCCTACGAGCAGTACTTC. The variable domain in full, with the rest retrieved from reference TRBV9 and TRBJ2-7, is DSGVTQTPKHLITATGQRVTLRCSPRSGDLSVYWYQQSLDQGLQFLIQYYNGEERAKGNILERFSAQQFPDLHSELNLSSLELGDSALYFCASSVGGSGTSYEQYFGPGTRLTVT.

The V and J genes are TRBV28 and TRBJ1-1, with D uncertain. Trimming removed 5 bases at V and 1 base at J, with 11 bases between. The CDR3 is made up of 14 amino acids. CDR1 MDHEN and CDR2 SYDVKM come from the germline V gene. CDR3 bases: TGTGCCAGCAGTCCCCACTCAGGGAACACTGAAGCTTTCTTT. Protein sequence: CASSPHSGNTEAFF.

Here the CDR3 reads CSVEEEYSGNTIYF. The CDR3 DNA reads TGCAGCGTTGAAGAGGAGTACTCTGGAAACACCATATATTTT. The V and J genes are TRBV29-1 and TRBJ1-3; D uncertain. Germline lookup yields CDR1 SQVTM and CDR2 ANQGSEA. Trimming shortened V by 0 bases and J by 0 bases, and 6 bases separated the two germline ends. The CDR3 consists of 14 residues.

The chain joins TRBV3-1 (or the pseudogene TRBV3-2) to TRBJ2-7, with D hard to call. With 4 bases removed from V and 1 base from J, the gap between germline ends came to 8 bases. The CDR3 covers 13 residues. Germline V gene data show CDR1 as LGHDT and CDR2 as YNNKEL (reference sequence). CDR3 in DNA: TGTGCCAGCAGCCTTCCCCCGTCCTACGAGCAGTACTTC. This encodes CASSLPPSYEQYF.

This chain uses TRBV4-1 with TRBJ1-6; a weak D match, TRBD1 (6 bases). The length of the CDR3 is 13 residues. Per germline, CDR1 MGHRA and CDR2 YSYEKL. V was pared by 4 bases and J by 10 bases, with 11 bases between. CDR3 region: CASSPPGESPLHF. CDR3 coding DNA: TGCGCCAGCAGCCCCCCAGGGGAGTCACCCCTCCACTTT.

The chain is built from TRBV11-2 and TRBJ2-7; TRBD1 might be the D (5 bases). CDR3 length: 15 residues. V lost 2 bases and J 0 bases, leaving 11 bases between the germline ends. CDR1 and CDR2 from the germline V gene are SGHAT and FQNNGV. For the CDR3, the DNA is TGTGCCAGCAGCTTAAGCTCAGGGAACTCCTACGAGCAGTACTTC. It translates to CASSLSSGNSYEQYF.

This chain joins TRBV7-3 and TRBJ2-1; 9 bases agree with TRBD2. CDR1 SGHTA and CDR2 FQGTGA come from the germline V gene. The V and J ends lost 5 bases and 0 bases, in that order; junction bases with no gene match: 8. The CDR3 sequence is 17 residues long. The CDR3 is CASSHSSGMGSYNEQFF. CDR3 bases: TGTGCCAGCAGCCACTCTAGCGGGATGGGCTCCTACAATGAGCAGTTCTTC. The full variable domain, with the rest looked up from reference TRBV7-3 and TRBJ2-1, is GAGVSQTPSNKVTEKGKYVELRCDPISGHTALYWYRQSLGQGPEFLIYFQGTGAADDSGLPNDRFFAVRPEGSVSTLKIQRTERGDSAVYLCASSHSSGMGSYNEQFFGPGTRLTVL.